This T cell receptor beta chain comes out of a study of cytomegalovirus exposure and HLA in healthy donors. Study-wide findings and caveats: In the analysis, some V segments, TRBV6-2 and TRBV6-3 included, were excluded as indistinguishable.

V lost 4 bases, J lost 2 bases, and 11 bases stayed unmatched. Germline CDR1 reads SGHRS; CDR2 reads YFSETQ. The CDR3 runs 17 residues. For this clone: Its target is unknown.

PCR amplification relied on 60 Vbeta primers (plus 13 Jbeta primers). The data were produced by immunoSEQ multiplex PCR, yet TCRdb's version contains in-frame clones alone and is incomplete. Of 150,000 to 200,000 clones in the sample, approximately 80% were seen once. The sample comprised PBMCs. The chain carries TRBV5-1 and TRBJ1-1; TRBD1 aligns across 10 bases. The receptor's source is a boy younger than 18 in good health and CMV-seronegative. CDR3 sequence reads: CASSVPLGQGINTEAFF. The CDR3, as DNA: TGCGCCAGCAGCGTACCACTGGGACAGGGGATAAACACTGAAGCTTTCTTT. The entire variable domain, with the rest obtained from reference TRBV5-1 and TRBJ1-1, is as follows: KAGVTQTPRYLIKTRGQQVTLSCSPISGHRSVSWYQQTPGQGLQFLFEYFSETQRNKGNFPGRFSGRQFSNSRSEMNVSTLELGDSALYLCASSVPLGQGINTEAFFGQGTRLTVV.